Following are 10 T cell receptor beta chains from one sample sequenced in a study of molecular identifiers for immune sequencing clone quantification (dated by TCRdb to between 2017 and 2018). Library preparation used PCR. Data came from an Illumina HiSeq 4000. In TCRdb, the public reads were trimmed at Q25 with fastp and aligned with MiXCR, with productive beta chains retained. Merged by CDR3 protein, the rows form single entries marked with the most common genes and DNA. Recorded for this sample are over 85,000 distinct CDR3 sequences; under 25% of them occurred a single time. The top ten clonotypes cover 1.1% of the sample. Material for sequencing was naive CD8+ T cells from blood, with Jurkat cell RNA spiked in. The sample's cell subset or site label, decoded: FACS-sorted CD8+CD4-CCR7+CD45RA+ naive T cells. The receptor source for this set is a human donor in good health. Some libraries in this study had Jurkat cell RNA spiked in.

This clonotype was picked up many times. The rearrangement links TRBV28 to TRBJ1-1; TRBD1 might be the D (5 bases). This CDR3 comprises 13 residues. Germline lookup yields CDR1 MDHEN and CDR2 SYDVKM. V gave up 4 bases and J gave up 3 bases, with 9 bases separating them. The CDR3 coding sequence is TGTGCCAGCAGTTCGAGGGGTGACACTGAAGCTTTCTTT. It encodes CASSSRGDTEAFF.

The CDR3 sequence: CASSARRYAGEGTDTQYF. The CDR3, as DNA: TGTGCCAGCAGTGCCCGACGATACGCGGGTGAGGGGACAGATACGCAGTATTTT. The chain links TRBV27 to TRBJ2-3; the D call may be TRBD1 or TRBD2 (5 bases each). CDR1 is MNHEY and CDR2 is SMNVEV in the germline V gene (reference sequence). The CDR3 sequence is 18 residues long. V lost 5 bases and J lost 3, with 24 bases in between.

Notes on this clonotype: This may come from a read error, since a much larger clone is one base off. This chain links TRBV7-6 with TRBJ1-1; weak D call: TRBD1 (5 bases). The CDR3 runs 12 residues. Germline CDR1 SGHVS, CDR2 FNYEAQ. The CDR3 DNA sequence: TGTGCCAGCAGCTTCCCGGGACGTGAAGCTTCCTTT. Encoded protein: CASSFPGREASF.

A single count supports this clonotype. The V gene is TRBV5-1, the J gene TRBJ2-1; D may be TRBD1 (6 bases). This CDR3 has 15 residues. Trimming took off 7 bases at V and 0 bases at J, with 14 bases between the two ends. The germline CDR1 and CDR2 sequences are SGHRS and YFSETQ. CDR3 amino acids: CASSTGRDSYNEQFF. Here the CDR3 DNA reads TGCGCCAGCTCGACAGGTCGTGACTCCTACAATGAGCAGTTCTTC.

As for this clonotype: A much larger clone sits a single nucleotide away, making a read error possible. The V and J genes are TRBV4-1 and TRBJ1-1, with unresolved D. With 0 bases removed from V and 2 bases from J, the gap between germline ends came to 7 bases. From germline, CDR1 is MGHRA and CDR2 YSYEKL. The CDR3 is 14 residues long. CDR3 residues: CASSQEPRNTEAFF. CDR3 nucleotides: TGCGCCAGCAGCCAAGAACCCCGCAACACTGAAGCTTTCTTT.

The table lists this clonotype with many counts. The V call is TRBV4-1, the J call TRBJ2-7, with TRBD1 as a possible D gene (5 bases). CDR1 is MGHRA, CDR2 YSYEKL, per germline. Trimming left V 5 bases short and J 1 base short, with 12 bases between. This CDR3 comprises 14 residues. CDR3 amino acids: CASSIKDTSYEQYF. The CDR3 nucleotides are TGCGCCAGCAGCATAAAGGACACGTCCTACGAGCAGTACTTC.

This clonotype was seen ten or more times. The chain joins TRBV5-4 to TRBJ2-3; the D gene is possibly TRBD2 (6 bases). CDR3 size: 15 residues. V lost 2 bases and J 2 bases, leaving 12 bases between the germline ends. Germline values: CDR1 SGHNT, CDR2 YYREEE (reference sequence). This chain's CDR3 is CASSLEGRLTDTQYF. CDR3 in DNA: TGTGCCAGCAGCTTAGAGGGGAGGCTCACAGATACGCAGTATTTT. Together with reference TRBV5-4 and TRBJ2-3, the CDR3 gives the full variable domain: ETGVTQSPTHLIKTRGQQVTLRCSSQSGHNTVSWYQQALGQGPQFIFQYYREEENGRGNFPPRFSGLQFPNYSSELNVNALELDDSALYLCASSLEGRLTDTQYFGPGTRLTVL.

The chain uses TRBV20-1 and TRBJ2-5, with 9 bases aligning to TRBD2. J lost 9 bases, V lost 6 bases, and 14 bases had no gene match. CDR1 and CDR2 (germline): DFQATT, SNEGSKA (reference sequence). CDR3 size: 14 residues. The CDR3 region has the DNA TGCAGTGCACCCGGGACTAGCCTTCTAAGGTCCCAGTACTTC. Its translation: CSAPGTSLLRSQYF.

This clonotype has at least ten counts. In DNA form, the CDR3 reads TGTGCCACCAGTGGAGGAGGGGATCAGCCCCAGCATTTT. Its translation is CATSGGGDQPQHF. The chain recombines TRBV24-1 with TRBJ1-5, with D tentatively TRBD1 (5 bases). The V end was cut by 5 bases, the J end by 5 bases, with 9 bases between. The germline V gene has CDR1 KGHDR and CDR2 SFDVKD. This CDR3 has 13 amino acids.

The chain is built from TRBV12-3 or TRBV12-4 and TRBJ1-1; D uncertain. Trimming removed 3 bases from V and 7 bases from J, with 12 bases in between. The length of the CDR3 is 13 residues. Here the CDR3 DNA reads TGTGCCAGCAGTTTCGGTAGCAACCTTGAAGCTTTCTTT. It translates to CASSFGSNLEAFF.